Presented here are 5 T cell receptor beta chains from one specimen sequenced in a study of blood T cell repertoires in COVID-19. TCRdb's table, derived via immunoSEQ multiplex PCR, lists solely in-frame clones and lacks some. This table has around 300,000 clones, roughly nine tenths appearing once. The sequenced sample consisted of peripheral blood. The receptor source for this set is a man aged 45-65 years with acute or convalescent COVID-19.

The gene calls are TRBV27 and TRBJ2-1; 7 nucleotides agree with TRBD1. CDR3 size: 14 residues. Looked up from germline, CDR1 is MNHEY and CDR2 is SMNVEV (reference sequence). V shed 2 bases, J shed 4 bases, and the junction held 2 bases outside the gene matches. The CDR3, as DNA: TGTGCCAGCAGTTTACGGACAGGTTACAATGAGCAGTTCTTC. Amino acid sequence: CASSLRTGYNEQFF.

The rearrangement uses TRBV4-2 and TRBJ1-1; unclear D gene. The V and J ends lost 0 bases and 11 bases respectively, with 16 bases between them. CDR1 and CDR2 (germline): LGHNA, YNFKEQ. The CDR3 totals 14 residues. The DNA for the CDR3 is TGTGCCAGCAGCCAAGATCGCGGTCCGGGTGACGCTTTCTTT. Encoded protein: CASSQDRGPGDAFF.

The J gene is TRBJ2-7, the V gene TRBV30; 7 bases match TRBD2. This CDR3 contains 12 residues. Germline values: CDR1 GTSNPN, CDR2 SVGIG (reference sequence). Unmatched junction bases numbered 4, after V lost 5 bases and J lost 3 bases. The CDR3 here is CAWRPGGYEQYF. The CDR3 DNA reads TGTGCCTGGCGCCCGGGGGGCTACGAGCAGTACTTC.

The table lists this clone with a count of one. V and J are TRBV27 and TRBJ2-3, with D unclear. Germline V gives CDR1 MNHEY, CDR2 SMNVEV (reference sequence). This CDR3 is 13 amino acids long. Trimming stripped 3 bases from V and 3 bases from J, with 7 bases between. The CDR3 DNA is TGTGCCAGCAGTTTCCGAGAGACAGATACGCAGTATTTT. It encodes CASSFRETDTQYF.

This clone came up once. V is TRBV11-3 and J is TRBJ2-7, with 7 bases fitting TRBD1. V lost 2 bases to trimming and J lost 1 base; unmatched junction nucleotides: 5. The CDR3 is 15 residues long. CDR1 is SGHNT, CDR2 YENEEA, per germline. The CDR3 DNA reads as TGTGCCAGCAGCTTAAGGCAGGGGGATTCCTACGAGCAGTACTTC. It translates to CASSLRQGDSYEQYF.